The table lists the clone carrying this TCR beta chain with many counts. Its antigen is not identified. The read stops 3 residues short of the end of the CDR3; the missing end is completed from the germline J gene. This sample was taken from a study of T cell clonality in common variable immunodeficiency. The study, taken as a whole, reports: Shared TCRbeta clones were fewer between CVID subjects than controls. CVID subjects had higher TCRbeta clonality than healthy controls, most marked in about a third. What drives increased CVID clonality needs T cell subpopulation sequencing.

The CDR3 spans 14 residues. Per germline, CDR1 SGHRS and CDR2 YFSETQ. Equal genomic DNA amounts from CVID and control samples were sequenced. Method: immunoSEQ multiplex PCR; TCRdb's copy keeps in-frame clones and lacks some. The table records 40,000 to 45,000 clones without singletons, the ten largest covering 2.8%. The sequence derives from a person between 18 and 75 years old in good health. Sequenced sample: peripheral blood mononuclear cells. The chain has TRBV5-1 and TRBJ1-1; 9 bases are a match to TRBD1. The sequenced CDR3 bases are TGCGCCAGCAGCCCTATAACGGGACAGGGTGGG. It yields the protein CASSPITGQGG. The complete CDR3 reads CASSPITGQGGAFF. The complete variable domain, with remaining parts taken from reference TRBV5-1 and TRBJ1-1, reads KAGVTQTPRYLIKTRGQQVTLSCSPISGHRSVSWYQQTPGQGLQFLFEYFSETQRNKGNFPGRFSGRQFSNSRSEMNVSTLELGDSALYLCASSPITGQGGAFFGQGTRLTVV.